One and the same sample provided the 14 T cell receptor beta chains below, sequenced in a study of cytomegalovirus exposure and HLA in healthy donors. PCR amplification relied on 60 Vbeta primers (plus 13 Jbeta primers). Some clones are missing from TCRdb's copy, which holds only in-frame ones; the method was immunoSEQ multiplex PCR. The sample contains under 200,000 clones, around four fifths of which appear only once. The sequencing input was PBMCs. The receptors here all came from a female donor in good health and CMV-seronegative.

As concerns this clone: The same CDR3 arises from other DNA sequences in this sample as well. The chain's CDR3 is CASSYGQGGTEAFF. The CDR3 DNA reads TGTGCCAGCAGTTACGGTCAGGGAGGGACTGAAGCTTTCTTT. The rearrangement joins TRBV6-5 to TRBJ1-1; a weak D match, TRBD1 (5 bases). The CDR3 is made up of 14 amino acids. The germline V gene encodes CDR1 MNHEY and CDR2 SVGAGI. Trimming cost V 2 bases and J 5 bases, with 12 bases left between them.

This chain links TRBV30 with TRBJ1-1, with 10 bases fitting TRBD1. The germline CDR1 and CDR2 sequences are GTSNPN and SVGIG (reference sequence). This CDR3 contains 14 residues. The trim removed 3 bases at V and 6 bases at J, leaving 7 bases unmatched. The DNA of the CDR3 is TGTGCCTGGAGAGGGGACAGGGGAGTTCCTGAAGCTTTCTTT. Its protein is CAWRGDRGVPEAFF.

The chain couples TRBV9 to TRBJ2-5; no definite D call. The CDR3 is 13 residues long. The germline gives CDR1 SGDLS, CDR2 YYNGEE. V lost 0 bases to trimming and J lost 1 base, with 4 bases between them. The CDR3 region has the DNA TGTGCCAGCAGCGTAGGGCCCCAAGAGACCCAGTACTTC. It translates to CASSVGPQETQYF.

The gene calls are TRBV5-4 and TRBJ2-7, with D perhaps matching TRBD2 (6 bases). Trimming shortened V by 4 bases and J by 0 bases, and 11 bases separated the two germline ends. The CDR3 is made up of 14 amino acids. Looked up from germline, CDR1 is SGHNT and CDR2 is YYREEE (reference sequence). CDR3 residues: CASSPEGLSYEQYF. The CDR3, as DNA: TGTGCCAGCAGCCCGGAGGGCCTCTCCTACGAGCAGTACTTC.

The chain links TRBV7-8 to TRBJ1-3; D gene unclear. The CDR3 consists of 13 residues. Germline lookup yields CDR1 SGHVS and CDR2 FQNEAQ. The germline V and J ends were trimmed by 3 bases and 5 bases, with 8 bases remaining between them. The CDR3 DNA follows: TGTGCCAGCAGCTTCCAAGAGAGAAACACCATATATTTT. Translating gives CASSFQERNTIYF.

CDR3 loop: CASSYDSRLGYTF. CDR3 nucleotides: TGTGCCAGCAGCTACGACAGCCGACTGGGCTACACCTTC. The V and J genes are TRBV5-4 and TRBJ1-2; weak D call: TRBD1 (5 bases). Germline V gives CDR1 SGHNT, CDR2 YYREEE (reference sequence). The CDR3 spans 13 residues. Trimming cost V 3 bases and J 8 bases, with 14 bases left between them.

This sequence joins TRBV19 and TRBJ2-7, with 8 positions matching TRBD1. The CDR3 length is 14 residues. The junction had 4 bases not matched to a gene; V was cut back by 1 base and J by 5 bases. The V gene's germline CDR1 is LNHDA and CDR2 SQIVND (reference sequence). CDR3 amino acids: CASSIGQGADEQYF. CDR3 in DNA: TGTGCCAGTAGTATAGGGCAGGGGGCTGACGAGCAGTACTTC.

V and J are TRBV10-3 and TRBJ2-5, with a tentative D call TRBD1 (6 bases). With 0 bases removed from V and 5 bases from J, the gap between germline ends came to 19 bases. The germline V gene has CDR1 ENHRY and CDR2 SYGVKD. The CDR3 has 17 residues. The CDR3 loop reads CAISESTGIVRPETQYF. CDR3 nucleotide sequence: TGTGCCATCAGTGAGTCTACAGGGATTGTCCGTCCGGAGACCCAGTACTTC.

This chain connects TRBV9 to TRBJ2-1; a possible D gene is TRBD2 (6 bases). Per the germline V gene, CDR1 is SGDLS and CDR2 is YYNGEE. CDR3 length: 16 amino acids. V lost 4 bases and J lost 0, with 14 bases in between. As DNA, the CDR3 is TGTGCCAGCAGCCTAGAGCGGGTGAGCTCCTACAATGAGCAGTTCTTC. It yields the protein CASSLERVSSYNEQFF. The variable domain in full, with the rest retrieved from reference TRBV9 and TRBJ2-1, is DSGVTQTPKHLITATGQRVTLRCSPRSGDLSVYWYQQSLDQGLQFLIQYYNGEERAKGNILERFSAQQFPDLHSELNLSSLELGDSALYFCASSLERVSSYNEQFFGPGTRLTVL.

In its sample, this clone was seen a few times. The CDR3: CASSFVSPTEAFF. The CDR3 DNA is TGTGCCAGCAGTTTTGTATCCCCCACTGAAGCTTTCTTT. This chain uses TRBV28 with TRBJ1-1; no reliable D call. The germline V gene has CDR1 MDHEN and CDR2 SYDVKM. V was pared by 3 bases and J by 4 bases, with 9 bases between. The CDR3 totals 13 residues.

The CDR3 sequence is CATQVGQPPYEQYF. CDR3 nucleotides: TGTGCCACCCAAGTGGGACAGCCTCCCTACGAGCAGTACTTC. V is TRBV6-5 and J is TRBJ2-7; 7 nucleotides align to TRBD1. In germline, CDR1 is MNHEY, CDR2 SVGAGI. This CDR3 region has 14 residues. The ends lost 10 bases at V and 2 bases at J; junction bases unmatched: 11.

This chain joins TRBV10-3 and TRBJ2-5; D gene unclear. CDR1 and CDR2 (germline): ENHRY, SYGVKD. The CDR3 spans 13 residues. The V and J ends lost 2 bases and 2 bases respectively, with 6 bases between them. The CDR3 sequence is CAISEGKQETQYF. The CDR3, as DNA: TGTGCCATCAGTGAGGGCAAACAAGAGACCCAGTACTTC.

The chain uses TRBV6-6 and TRBJ1-1; D not resolved. Deletions cut 3 bases from V and 0 bases from J, with 8 bases between. The CDR3 extends over 14 amino acids. Germline CDR1 and CDR2: MNHNY and SVGAGI (reference sequence). CDR3 sequence: CASSYGGLNTEAFF. The CDR3 nucleotides are TGTGCCAGCAGTTATGGCGGGCTGAACACTGAAGCTTTCTTT.

The chain recombines TRBV18 with TRBJ1-2; D remains ambiguous. The germline CDR1 and CDR2 sequences are KGHSH and LQKENI. V shed 2 bases and J shed 4 bases, with 17 bases lying between them. This CDR3 has 16 amino acids. The CDR3: CASSPLEQPSSYGYTF. The CDR3 DNA sequence: TGTGCCAGCTCACCATTGGAACAGCCATCTTCCTATGGCTACACCTTC.